This entry is about one T cell receptor (beta chain). Its antigen is unknown. One entry per CDR3 protein, called by TCRdb with MiXCR from the 5' RACE reads. The repertoire holds about 540,000 distinct CDR3 sequences, with just over 20% as singletons. This specimen belongs to a study of T-cell memory formation after mild COVID-19. Study-level results: The appearance of some responding clones in pre-infection memory suggested that cross-reactive memory joined. Those CD4+ clones that contracted were mainly in CM and EM (CD8+ ones in EMRA).

Sequencing input: PBMCs or a T cell subset sorted from them (not recorded which). The source of this sequence is an adult woman who had mild COVID-19 (a few samples of this study predate the infection). Cell type and time point are not known.

The CDR3 reads CASSRLGGGSGIETQYF. The CDR3 DNA is TGTGCCAGCAGCCGCCTCGGGGGAGGGTCGGGTATCGAGACCCAGTACTTC. V and J are TRBV9 and TRBJ2-5; TRBD2 matches at 7 bases. Germline lookup yields CDR1 SGDLS and CDR2 YYNGEE. The V segment lost 4 bases and the J segment 5 bases; nucleotides outside the gene matches: 17. This CDR3 is built from 17 residues.